This T cell receptor (beta chain) was sequenced for a study of blood T cell repertoires in COVID-19. CDR1 and CDR2 from the germline V gene are LGHNA and YNFKEQ. With 3 bases clipped from V and 1 base from J, the junction kept 5 bases outside the gene matches. The CDR3 consists of 15 residues. Original processing methods: Quantification of nucleated cells was approximated via reference gene primer amplification. Sequencing was performed with immunoSEQ multiplex PCR; in TCRdb, only in-frame clones are kept and a portion is missing. That table is the source of V, J and clone size, and D and trimming were worked out from the DNA. The sample holds 30,000 to 45,000 clones, over 65% seen once.

V is TRBV4-2 and J is TRBJ2-5, with 7 positions matching TRBD2. The TCR sequence derives from a man between 60 and 70 years old with active COVID-19. Sequencing was performed on peripheral blood. The DNA for the CDR3 is TGTGCCAGCAGCCAGGCCTCGGGGGGCCAAGAGACCCAGTACTTC. This sequence encodes CASSQASGGQETQYF.